This T cell receptor (beta chain) is drawn from a study of T cell responses to AZD1222 COVID-19 vaccine. Overall study findings and caveats: Spike-specific TCR breadth and depth grew following two AZD1222 doses. Baseline serostatus was positive in only six AZD1222 recipients.

V was clipped by 6 bases and J by 3 bases; unmatched bases: 6. The V gene's germline CDR1 is MNHEY and CDR2 SVGAGI. The CDR3 contains 15 residues. About this clone: Antigen specificity is unknown.

Sequencing was performed with immunoSEQ multiplex PCR; in TCRdb, only in-frame clones are kept and a portion is missing. Of 90,000 to 100,000 clones listed, about 90% were seen once; the top ten hold about 3%. The sample was peripheral blood, taken on day 0 of AZD1222 vaccination. V gene TRBV6-5 combines with J gene TRBJ2-1; TRBD1 matches at 9 bases. The sequence derives from an adult in good health. In DNA form, the CDR3 reads TGTGCCAGCAGCCCCGGGACAGGGTTCTACAATGAGCAGTTCTTC. Its protein is CASSPGTGFYNEQFF.